This T cell receptor (beta chain) was recovered during a study of shared clonotypes between healthy human individuals. TCRdb's copy holds only in-frame clones and misses some; the assay was immunoSEQ multiplex PCR. The profile covers 700,000 to 950,000 clones, with around 96% appearing a single time and roughly 0.23% taken by the ten largest. It was CD45RO-negative cells, positively selected for CCR7, that made up naive CD8 cells, with terminally differentiated effector memory CD45RA+ cells excluded. The V end was cut by 9 bases, the J end by 4 bases, with 9 bases between. Germline CDR1 is SGDLS and CDR2 is YYNGEE. The CDR3 covers 11 residues.

The origin of this receptor is a man aged 25-45 years in good health. This chain connects TRBV9 to TRBJ2-3; D is perhaps TRBD1 or TRBD2 (7 bases each). Material: naive CD8+ T cells sorted from blood. CDR3 region: CATGGADTQYF. As DNA, the CDR3 is TGTGCCACAGGGGGGGCAGATACGCAGTATTTT.